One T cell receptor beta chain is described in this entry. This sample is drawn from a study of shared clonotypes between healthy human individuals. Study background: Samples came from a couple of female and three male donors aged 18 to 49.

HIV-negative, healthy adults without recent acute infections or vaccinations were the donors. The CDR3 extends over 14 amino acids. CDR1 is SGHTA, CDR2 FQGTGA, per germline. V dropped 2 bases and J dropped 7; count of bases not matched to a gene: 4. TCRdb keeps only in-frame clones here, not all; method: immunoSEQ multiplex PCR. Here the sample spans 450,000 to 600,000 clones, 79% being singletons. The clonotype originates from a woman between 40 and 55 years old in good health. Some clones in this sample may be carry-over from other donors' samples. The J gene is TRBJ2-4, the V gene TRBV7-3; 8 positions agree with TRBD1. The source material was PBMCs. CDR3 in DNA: TGTGCCAGCAGCTTATCAGGGGGCTTGAACATTCAGTACTTC. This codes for CASSLSGGLNIQYF.